The clone carrying this T cell receptor (beta chain) was counted ten times or more. The CDR3 sequence is 14 residues long. J lost 8 bases, V lost 2 bases, and 7 bases had no gene match. The data are from a study of T cells in Graves' hyperthyroidism and ophthalmopathy. Amplification of TCR beta CDR3 regions used RNA as the template. HTBI primers were employed in a first-round RT-PCR of the TCR CDR3. One entry per CDR3 protein results from TCRdb running MiXCR on the multiplex PCR reads. The data show under 650,000 distinct CDR3 sequences, 15% to 20% seen once. The sequence derives from a woman in her twenties or thirties with Graves' hyperthyroidism. V usage is TRBV12-3 or TRBV12-4 and J usage is TRBJ1-1; 8 positions match TRBD1. Material: blood. The CDR3 region is CASSLPSQGVEAFF. In DNA, the CDR3 is TGTGCCAGCAGTTTACCCTCACAGGGGGTGGAAGCTTTCTTT.